What follows is one T cell receptor (beta chain) and its context. Its specificity is unknown. The sample comes from a study of T cells in Graves' hyperthyroidism and ophthalmopathy. Amplification targeted TCR beta CDR3 regions from RNA transcripts. The HTBI set primed first-round TCR CDR3 RT-PCR. TCRdb processed the multiplex PCR reads anew with MiXCR; each CDR3 protein has one entry. The sample gives fewer than 500,000 distinct CDR3 sequences, approximately 15% of which show up once; around 20% is in the top ten. Germline-derived CDR1 and CDR2 are SEHNR and FQNEAQ (reference sequence). The V gene end was trimmed by 4 bases and the J gene end by 0 bases; junction bases not matched to a gene: 8. The CDR3 has 18 residues. Pregnant or lactating patients were excluded, as were those with uncontrolled infection or other autoimmune disease. Diagnosing involved the use of clinical symptoms, serum thyroxine and TRAb, thyroid ultrasound and orbital computed tomography.

Study findings and constraints: Within blood appeared most thyroid clonotypes that had expanded above 0.001.

The clonotype originates from a man aged 25-45 years with Graves' hyperthyroidism that later progressed to Graves' ophthalmopathy. The genes are TRBV7-9 and TRBJ2-3; 12 bases match TRBD2. Sample: blood. The chain's CDR3 is CASSSSLAGGYSTDTQYF. The CDR3 DNA reads TGTGCCAGCAGCTCGAGTCTAGCGGGGGGGTATAGCACAGATACGCAGTATTTT.